This T cell receptor beta chain comes out of a study of spatial heterogeneity in lung cancer (dated by TCRdb to about 2019). The study in broad terms: Beta-chain transcripts were consistently detected in greater numbers than alpha-chain transcripts, which likely reflects a higher abundance of beta-chain transcripts. In tumor regions, TCR transcript counts showed a strong correlation with a T cell transcriptional module score from matched bulk RNA-seq. In the raw uncorrected reads, each unique combination of TCR and UMI appeared on average more than ten times. TCR alpha and beta repertoires were quantitatively compared across multiple tumor regions, matched nontumor lung and blood in non-small cell lung cancer. Nonsynonymous mutation counts, determined by whole-exome sequencing of tumor tissue, were related to TCR repertoire features. At surgery, around 200 tumor regions, around 67 matched nontumor lung samples and 56 PBMC samples were TCR-sequenced for both alpha and beta chains. Findings and caveats that apply to the study as a whole: TCR-seq coverage of tumor T cells was estimated at only approximately 7% for alpha chains and 13% for beta chains. Additional single-cell paired TCR alpha and beta sequencing was considered necessary to confirm, at a functional level, the hypothesis that regional TCRs recognize regional mutations. The number of expanded intratumoral alpha and beta TCRs correlated with the tumor nonsynonymous mutation count. The count of ubiquitous expanded TCRs correlated with the count of ubiquitous nonsynonymous mutations, and the count of regional expanded TCRs correlated with the count of regional nonsynonymous mutations.

V and J lose 3 bases and 2 bases, and a span of 2 bases separates them. Looking up the germline V gene yields CDR1 WSHSY and CDR2 SAAADI. The CDR3 sequence holds 12 residues, the cysteine and phenylalanine included. Only the CDR3 part of the read is kept: 36 bases, read in frame from the first base. To prepare the library, 5' RACE was applied. Data came from a NextSeq 500. In the TCR library protocol, a unique molecular identifier was attached to each TCR cDNA molecule so that PCR and sequencing errors could be corrected. From the authors' description of their analysis: TCR identification, UMI-based error correction and CDR3 extraction were performed with Decombinator tools. Expanded TCRs were defined as those above a frequency of 2 per 1,000, corresponding to the top 1% of the tumor frequency distribution. Expanded tumor TCRs statistically deemed absent (corrected P<0.05) from at least one tumor region were classed as regional, and all other expanded tumor TCRs were classed as ubiquitous. Renyi diversity was computed with the R vegan package after each repertoire had been subsampled 100 times to 5,000 TCRs. To build CDR3 similarity networks, amino acid triplet string-kernel similarity was used, and CDR3s were connected when their pairwise similarity was above 0.82. TCRdb cleaned the public reads at Q25 with fastp, built clones with MiXCR and kept in-frame beta chains. Each entry is one CDR3 protein sequence, shown with its most common DNA and genes. These V and J calls are TCRdb output, not the study's own analysis. Present in this sample are about 100,000 distinct CDR3 sequences, about 4.4% of which were seen just once. Around 20% of the sample lies in the top ten.

This specimen's time point label, interpreted: sample taken at primary tumor resection. Samples were obtained from about 69 patients with early-stage, untreated non-small cell lung cancer from the lung TRACERx cohort. TCR sequencing used whole RNA extracted from tumor and nontumor lung tissue, or from cryopreserved PBMC samples, without cell sorting. Only patients for whom sufficient RNA was available from at least two tumor regions were selected for TCR sequencing. Before selection, tumor and adjacent nontumor lung specimens were reviewed by a lung pathologist. This clonotype was counted at least ten times. Its antigen specificity is not known. Qualities for individual bases were not recorded, and no much larger clone is one base off.

The rearranged segments are TRBV10-2 and TRBJ1-3, with the D gene not clear enough to name. This receptor was obtained from a male donor with early-stage non-small cell lung cancer. The source material was lung tumor tissue, sampled at surgery. The bases read TGCGCCAGCAGTGACCCTGGAAACACCATATATTTT. Its coded protein is CASSDPGNTIYF.